In this sample, the clone carrying this T cell receptor beta chain turned up a few times. In the study's own analysis: Reference gene primer amplification yielded estimated nucleated cell counts. Data came from immunoSEQ multiplex PCR; TCRdb stores just in-frame clones and leaves some out. The DNA was the basis for D and trimming; V, J and clone size are from that table. This table holds 130,000 or so clones, less than 90% found once. This specimen belongs to a study of blood T cell repertoires in COVID-19. The overall study: The United States, Italy and Spain supplied acute and convalescent COVID-19 samples. Sources were T cells, B-cell-depleted T cells, or PBMCs; the material itself was cDNA or gDNA.

Specimen: peripheral blood. The receptor comes from a man aged 60-69 years with acute or convalescent COVID-19.

This chain's CDR3 is CASSAAGSAGELFF. For the CDR3, the DNA is TGTGCCAGCAGCGCCGCTGGGAGTGCCGGGGAGCTGTTTTTT. The gene calls are TRBV9 and TRBJ2-2; D is perhaps TRBD2 (5 bases). With 3 bases removed from V and 6 bases from J, the gap between germline ends came to 12 bases. The CDR3 is 14 residues long. CDR1 is SGDLS and CDR2 is YYNGEE in the germline V gene.